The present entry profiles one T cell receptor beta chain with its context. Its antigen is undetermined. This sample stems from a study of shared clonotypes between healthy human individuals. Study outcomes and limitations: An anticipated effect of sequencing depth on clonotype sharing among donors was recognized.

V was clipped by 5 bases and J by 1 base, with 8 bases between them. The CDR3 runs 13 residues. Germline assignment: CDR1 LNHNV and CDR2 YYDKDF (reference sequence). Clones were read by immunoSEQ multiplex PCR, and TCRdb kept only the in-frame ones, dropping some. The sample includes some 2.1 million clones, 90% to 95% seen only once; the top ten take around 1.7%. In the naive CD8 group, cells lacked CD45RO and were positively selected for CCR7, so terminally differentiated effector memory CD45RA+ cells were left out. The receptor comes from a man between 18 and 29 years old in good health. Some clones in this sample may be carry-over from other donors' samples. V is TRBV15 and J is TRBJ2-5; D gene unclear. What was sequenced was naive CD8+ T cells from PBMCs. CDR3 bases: TGTGCCACCAGCGTCCCGACCCAAGAGACCCAGTACTTC. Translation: CATSVPTQETQYF.